This T cell receptor (beta chain) is drawn from a study of cytomegalovirus exposure and HLA in healthy donors. Study observations and caveats: Among the sequence variants, a highly shared cluster was likely an artifact of sequencing. In an earlier analysis, about 87% or about 30%: the productive usage of most TCR beta V segments.

PCR amplification relied on 60 Vbeta primers (plus 13 Jbeta primers). How the authors handled the data: A later analysis tallied some 84 million unique TCR beta chains, around 11 million of them shared. Sequenced by immunoSEQ multiplex PCR; TCRdb stores in-frame clones only, minus some. V and J calls and clone size are as listed in that table; D and trimming were resolved from the DNA. The profile shows 160,000 or so clones, 65% to 80% of them singletons. This clone was observed a few times. Its antigen is currently unknown. The sequenced sample was PBMCs. The source of this sequence is a woman aged 40 to 55 in good health and CMV-seronegative.

The CDR3 spells CASSQGAYSGNTIYF. CDR3 nucleotide sequence: TGTGCCAGCTCACAGGGGGCATACTCTGGAAACACCATATATTTT. The V gene is TRBV5-4, the J gene TRBJ1-3; 9 nucleotides match TRBD1. The germline V gene has CDR1 SGHNT and CDR2 YYREEE (reference sequence). V was pared by 7 bases and J by 0 bases, with 5 bases of the junction left unmatched. CDR3 size: 15 residues.